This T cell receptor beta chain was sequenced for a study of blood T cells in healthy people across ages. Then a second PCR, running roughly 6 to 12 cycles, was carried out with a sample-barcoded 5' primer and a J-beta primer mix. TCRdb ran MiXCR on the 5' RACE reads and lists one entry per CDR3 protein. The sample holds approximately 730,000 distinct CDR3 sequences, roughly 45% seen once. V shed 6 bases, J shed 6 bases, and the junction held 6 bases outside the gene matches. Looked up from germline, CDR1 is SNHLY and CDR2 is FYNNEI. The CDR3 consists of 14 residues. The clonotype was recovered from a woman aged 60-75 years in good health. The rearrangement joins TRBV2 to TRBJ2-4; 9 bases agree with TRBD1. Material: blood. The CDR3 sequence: CASRDRGGGNIQYF. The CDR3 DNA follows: TGTGCCAGCAGGGACAGGGGAGGGGGAAACATTCAGTACTTC. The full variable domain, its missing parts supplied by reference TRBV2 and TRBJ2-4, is EPEVTQTPSHQVTQMGQEVILRCVPISNHLYFYWYRQILGQKVEFLVSFYNNEISEKSEIFDDQFSVERPDGSNFTLKIRSTKLEDSAMYFCASRDRGGGNIQYFGAGTRLSVL.